What follows is one T cell receptor beta chain and its context. Its antigen remains unknown. This table comes from immunoSEQ multiplex PCR, and its TCRdb copy is limited to in-frame clones, with some not included. The table shows roughly 150,000 clones, with 86% occurring only once. The CDR3 covers 15 residues. Germline-derived CDR1 and CDR2 are SGDLS and YYNGEE. V lost 3 bases and J lost 1, with 10 bases in between. The sample comes from a study of Ad26.COV2.S vaccination and SARS-CoV-2 variants. Notes on the study in general: Using TCR breadth and depth analyses may have led to underestimated total T cell responses. Substantial response breadth was reportedly seen for spike-specific CD8+ and CD4+ T cells after vaccination. Vaccine recipients had higher spike-specific TCR breadth than placebo recipients. Breadth of non-spike TCRs did not differ between vaccinees and placebo recipients.

This receptor was identified in a human donor who had recovered from COVID-19. The sample in question was peripheral blood, obtained after recovery from COVID-19. V and J are TRBV9 and TRBJ2-2; D may correspond to TRBD1 or TRBD2 (5 bases each). DNA of the CDR3: TGTGCCAGCAGCGACGGGACGGTGAACACCGGGGAGCTGTTTTTT. Its translation: CASSDGTVNTGELFF.